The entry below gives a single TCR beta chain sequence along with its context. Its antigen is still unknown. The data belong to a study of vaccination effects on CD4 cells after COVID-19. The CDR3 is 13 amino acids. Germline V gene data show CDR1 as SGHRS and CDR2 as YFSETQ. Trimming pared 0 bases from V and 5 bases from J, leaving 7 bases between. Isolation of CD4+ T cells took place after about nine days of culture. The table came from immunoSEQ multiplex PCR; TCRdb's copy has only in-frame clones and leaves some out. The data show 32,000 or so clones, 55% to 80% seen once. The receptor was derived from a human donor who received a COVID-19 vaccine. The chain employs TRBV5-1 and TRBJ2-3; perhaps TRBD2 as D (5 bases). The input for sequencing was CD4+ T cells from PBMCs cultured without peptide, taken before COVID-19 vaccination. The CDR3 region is CASSLASLDTQYF. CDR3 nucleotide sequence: TGCGCCAGCAGCTTGGCTAGCCTAGATACGCAGTATTTT.